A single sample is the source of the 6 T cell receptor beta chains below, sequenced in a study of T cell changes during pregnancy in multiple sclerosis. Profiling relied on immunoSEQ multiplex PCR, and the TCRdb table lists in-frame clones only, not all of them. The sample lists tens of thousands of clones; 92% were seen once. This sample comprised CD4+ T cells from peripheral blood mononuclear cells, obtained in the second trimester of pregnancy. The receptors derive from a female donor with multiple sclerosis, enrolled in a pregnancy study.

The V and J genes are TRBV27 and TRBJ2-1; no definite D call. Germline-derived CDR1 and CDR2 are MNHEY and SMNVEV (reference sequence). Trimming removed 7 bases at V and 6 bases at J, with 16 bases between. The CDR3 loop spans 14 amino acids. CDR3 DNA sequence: TGTGCCAGCACCCAACTCGACCGGGTCAATGAGCAGTTCTTC. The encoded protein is CASTQLDRVNEQFF.

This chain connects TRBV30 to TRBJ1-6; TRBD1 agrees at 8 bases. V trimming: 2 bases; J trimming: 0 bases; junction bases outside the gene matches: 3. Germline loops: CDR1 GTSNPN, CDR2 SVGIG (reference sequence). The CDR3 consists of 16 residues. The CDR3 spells CAWSRDRSSYNSPLHF. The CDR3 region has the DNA TGTGCCTGGAGTCGGGACAGGAGCTCCTATAATTCACCCCTCCACTTT.

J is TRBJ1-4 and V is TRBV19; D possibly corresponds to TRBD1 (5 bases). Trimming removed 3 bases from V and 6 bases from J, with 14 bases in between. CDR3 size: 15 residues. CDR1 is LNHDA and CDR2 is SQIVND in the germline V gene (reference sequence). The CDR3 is CASSMLRSGDEKLFF. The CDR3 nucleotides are TGTGCCAGTAGTATGCTGCGGTCGGGGGATGAAAAACTGTTTTTT.

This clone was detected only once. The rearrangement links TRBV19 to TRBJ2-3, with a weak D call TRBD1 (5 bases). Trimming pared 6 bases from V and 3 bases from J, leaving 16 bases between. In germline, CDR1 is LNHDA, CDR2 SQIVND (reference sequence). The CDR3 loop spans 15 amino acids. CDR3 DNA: TGTGCCAGTAGGCGTGCGGACCAGGGTACAGATACGCAGTATTTT. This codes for CASRRADQGTDTQYF.

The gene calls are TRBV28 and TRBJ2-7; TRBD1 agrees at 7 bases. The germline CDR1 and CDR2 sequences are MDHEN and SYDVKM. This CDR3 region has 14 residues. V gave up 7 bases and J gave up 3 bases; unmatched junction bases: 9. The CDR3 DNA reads TGTGCCAGCAACCTGGACAGGAGACACTACGAGCAGTACTTC. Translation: CASNLDRRHYEQYF.

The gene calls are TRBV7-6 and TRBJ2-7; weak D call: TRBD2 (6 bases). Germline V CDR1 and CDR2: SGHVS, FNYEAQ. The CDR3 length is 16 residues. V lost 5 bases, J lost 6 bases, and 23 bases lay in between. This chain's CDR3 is CASSTSSPGVPGEQYF. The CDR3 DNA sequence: TGTGCCAGCAGCACAAGTTCACCGGGAGTCCCAGGCGAGCAGTACTTC.